The clone carrying this TCR beta chain has a count of ten or more. What it recognizes is unknown. CDR1 is MNHEY, CDR2 SMNVEV, per germline (reference sequence). Trimming removed 2 bases at V and 2 bases at J, with 13 bases between. The CDR3 covers 17 residues. The data are from a study of T cell repertoires in cytomegalovirus infection. In the study overall: Public TCR beta signatures provided an indication of both CMV infection and a matching HLA type. Study outcomes and limitations: Clonotype analysis showed dominance of the ex vivo response by HLA-C-restricted CMV-specific TCR beta clonotypes. The cumulative frequency of public TCR beta families distinguished individuals who carried CMV together with the relevant HLA.

TCRdb independently ran MiXCR on the reads; one entry per CDR3 protein. The table lists roughly 630,000 distinct CDR3 sequences, 20% to 30% of them singletons. The receptor comes from a human donor in good health (CMV status not recorded). Some clones in this sample may be carry-over from other donors' samples. Material for sequencing was CD8+ T cells from PBMCs. The V gene is TRBV27, the J gene TRBJ2-6; the D gene is possibly TRBD1 (5 bases). CDR3 protein: CASSLGALGPGANVLTF. CDR3 in DNA: TGTGCCAGCAGTTTAGGGGCACTCGGTCCTGGGGCCAACGTCCTGACTTTC.